This paragraph reports one T cell receptor (beta chain). These data are taken from a study of control samples from healthy donors and cancer patients. TCRdb's table, derived via immunoSEQ multiplex PCR, lists solely in-frame clones and lacks some. The data contain some 120,000 clones, about 95% of them singletons. Between the trimmed V and J ends, which lost 0 bases and 5 bases, there was a span of 8 bases. This CDR3 comprises 14 residues. CDR1 is MGHDK and CDR2 is SYGVNS in the germline V gene. The receptor was isolated from a man aged 30-40 years in good health. The sequenced material came from blood. The rearrangement links TRBV25-1 to TRBJ2-1; no clear D. The CDR3 here is CASSEYNWHNEQFF. For the CDR3, the DNA is TGTGCCAGCAGTGAATATAACTGGCACAATGAGCAGTTCTTC.